The clone carrying this T cell receptor beta chain was detected once. Its antigen is undetermined. This specimen belongs to a study of PD-1 blockade in classical Hodgkin lymphoma. Study-wide results and caveats: Newly diagnosed patients reportedly had lower baseline TCR diversity than healthy donors. Factors driving the repertoire differences, possibly disease activity or prior therapy, remain undefined.

Time point defined: newly diagnosed, previously untreated cHL patient sample. The assay was immunoSEQ multiplex PCR, and TCRdb's table has in-frame clones only and misses some. The profile shows approximately 31,000 clones, approximately 94% of them singletons. The V end was cut by 8 bases, the J end by 4 bases, with 23 bases between. The CDR3 runs to 15 residues. Germline CDR1 and CDR2: SQVTM and ANQGSEA. This chain uses TRBV29-1 with TRBJ1-2, with D hard to call. This receptor was taken from a human donor with classical Hodgkin lymphoma. The sample taken for sequencing was peripheral blood mononuclear cells (PBMCs). The DNA for the CDR3 is TGCAGCTCGGTTCCTTTTCAGGAGGGATTCTATGGCTACACCTTC. This translates into CSSVPFQEGFYGYTF.